Below, 31 T cell receptor beta chains from the same sample are listed, as sequenced in a study of CD8+ T cells in alopecia areata. As the sequencing template, cDNA was produced by extracting RNA and reverse transcribing it. Generated by immunoSEQ multiplex PCR, the TCRdb table keeps only in-frame clones and is missing some. In the table there are fewer than 200,000 clones, 59% of which are singletons. Material: CD4+ T cells sorted from blood, obtained at week 0. These receptor sequences come from a human donor with alopecia areata.

The CDR3 region has the DNA TGTGCCTGGAGTCGAGGGGTCGAGCAGTACTTC. Amino acids: CAWSRGVEQYF. The chain joins TRBV30 to TRBJ2-7, with D possibly being TRBD1 or TRBD2 (5 bases each). The CDR3 length is 11 residues. Germline values: CDR1 GTSNPN, CDR2 SVGIG (reference sequence). Between the trimmed V and J ends, which lost 2 bases and 6 bases, there was a span of 8 bases. Full variable domain (remainder filled in from reference TRBV30 and TRBJ2-7): SQTIHQWPATLVQPVGSPLSLECTVEGTSNPNLYWYRQAAGRGLQLLFYSVGIGQISSEVPQNLSASRPQDRQFILSSKKLLLSDSGFYLCAWSRGVEQYFGPGTRLTVT.

This clone turned up a few times. V usage is TRBV29-1 and J usage is TRBJ1-2; D unresolved. Trimming stripped 5 bases from V and 2 bases from J, with 12 bases between. The CDR3 loop spans 13 amino acids. Germline V gives CDR1 SQVTM, CDR2 ANQGSEA. The CDR3 DNA reads as TGCAGCGTTACGGAGGAAGGGAACTATGGCTACACCTTC. This translates into CSVTEEGNYGYTF.

The chain couples TRBV30 to TRBJ2-1; 12 bases agree with TRBD2. CDR3 size: 15 residues. Germline assignment: CDR1 GTSNPN and CDR2 SVGIG (reference sequence). Trimming cost V 2 bases and J 8 bases; bases outside gene matches: 7. The DNA for the CDR3 is TGTGCCTGGAGTCAGGGACTAGCGGGTTGGGATGAGCAGTTCTTC. Translation gives CAWSQGLAGWDEQFF.

As for this clone: The junction differs from germline at one of its ends, possibly a read error. The genes are TRBV6-6 and TRBJ2-3; the D gene could be TRBD1 or TRBD2 (5 bases each). CDR1 is MNHNY and CDR2 is SVGAGI in the germline V gene (reference sequence). This CDR3 region has 15 residues. CDR3 sequence (DNA): TGCGGATCAGTCGGGGCTAGCCCTGGCACAGATACGCAGTATTTT. Amino acids: CGSVGASPGTDTQYF.

The chain combines TRBV11-2 with TRBJ2-5; D gene uncertain. Germline values: CDR1 SGHAT, CDR2 FQNNGV. V lost 1 base and J lost 4, with 7 bases in between. The CDR3 contains 13 residues. The CDR3, as DNA: TGTGCCAGCAGCTTAGCGTTGAGAGAGACCCAGTACTTC. It encodes CASSLALRETQYF.

The chain uses TRBV18 and TRBJ2-1; TRBD2 matches 16 bases. In germline, CDR1 is KGHSH, CDR2 LQKENI. This CDR3 is built from 18 residues. J gave up 0 bases and V 5 bases, and 4 bases lay outside the gene matches. CDR3 region: CASSTGLAGGPSYNEQFF. The CDR3 nucleotides read TGTGCCAGCTCAACGGGACTAGCGGGGGGGCCCTCCTACAATGAGCAGTTCTTC.

The table lists this clone with a few counts. This rearrangement joins TRBV30 to TRBJ1-1; the D is unclear. The CDR3 has 15 residues. Trimming removed 4 bases at V and 1 base at J, with 16 bases between. Per the germline V gene, CDR1 is GTSNPN and CDR2 is SVGIG (reference sequence). In DNA form, the CDR3 reads TGTGCCTGGAAGCACGGGATGCGCCCGAACACTGAAGCTTTCTTT. Amino acids: CAWKHGMRPNTEAFF.

The J gene is TRBJ2-1, the V gene TRBV30; tentatively, D is TRBD1 (6 bases). V was shortened by 2 bases and J by 5 bases, with 13 bases between the two germline ends. CDR3 length: 14 amino acids. Germline V lookup: CDR1 GTSNPN, CDR2 SVGIG (reference sequence). The CDR3 sequence: CAWSMGAYDNEQFF. The CDR3 DNA reads TGTGCCTGGAGTATGGGGGCTTATGACAATGAGCAGTTCTTC.

This chain links TRBV4-2 with TRBJ1-1, with D perhaps matching TRBD1 (5 bases). This CDR3 has 16 residues. Germline V gene data show CDR1 as LGHNA and CDR2 as YNFKEQ. Trimming cost V 3 bases and J 4 bases, with 18 bases left between them. DNA of the CDR3: TGTGCCAGCAGCCAGGGTACCGGGGGAGGCTCCACTGAAGCTTTCTTT. The encoded protein is CASSQGTGGGSTEAFF.

This clone was counted only a few times. The genes are TRBV30 and TRBJ2-3; 7 bases line up with TRBD1. CDR1 GTSNPN and CDR2 SVGIG come from the germline V gene (reference sequence). J lost 2 bases, V lost 5 bases, and 7 bases had no gene match. There are 14 residues in the CDR3. Here the CDR3 reads CAWDRARDTDTQYF. DNA for the CDR3: TGTGCCTGGGACAGGGCCCGTGACACAGATACGCAGTATTTT.

This chain joins TRBV4-1 and TRBJ2-7; no reliable D call. CDR3 length equals 15 residues. The V end was cut by 1 base, the J end by 4 bases, with 14 bases between. Germline CDR1 MGHRA, CDR2 YSYEKL. This CDR3 reads CASSQVQSGQYEQYF. CDR3 in DNA: TGCGCCAGCAGCCAAGTACAGTCGGGTCAGTACGAGCAGTACTTC.

V usage is TRBV6-6 and J usage is TRBJ1-5, with D perhaps TRBD1 (5 bases). The CDR3 loop spans 16 amino acids. V was pared by 2 bases and J by 4 bases, with 15 bases between. Germline V CDR1 and CDR2: MNHNY, SVGAGI (reference sequence). The CDR3 bases are TGTGCCAGCAGTTACGGCGTAAGGGGTCCAAATCAGCCCCAGCATTTT. Protein sequence: CASSYGVRGPNQPQHF.

The V gene is TRBV29-1, the J gene TRBJ2-7, with unresolved D. The germline V gene has CDR1 SQVTM and CDR2 ANQGSEA. CDR3 length: 13 amino acids. Trimming left V 8 bases short and J 1 base short, with 15 bases between. DNA of the CDR3: TGCAGCTACATCGCAGGAAATTCCTACGAGCAGTACTTC. Translated: CSYIAGNSYEQYF.

The table lists this clone with a few counts. The chain links TRBV19 to TRBJ2-5; maybe TRBD2 (6 bases). This CDR3 contains 14 residues. Trimming removed 3 bases at V and 5 bases at J, with 13 bases between. Germline V gene data show CDR1 as LNHDA and CDR2 as SQIVND (reference sequence). The CDR3 region is CASSISSEVETQYF. The DNA for the CDR3 is TGTGCCAGTAGTATTTCTAGCGAGGTGGAGACCCAGTACTTC. Using reference TRBV19 and TRBJ2-5 for the parts outside the CDR3, the full variable domain is DGGITQSPKYLFRKEGQNVTLSCEQNLNHDAMYWYRQDPGQGLRLIYYSQIVNDFQKGDIAEGYSVSREKKESFPLTVTSAQKNPTAFYLCASSISSEVETQYFGPGTRLLVL.

The genes are TRBV29-1 and TRBJ2-4; D uncertain. CDR1 and CDR2 from the germline V gene are SQVTM and ANQGSEA. The CDR3 contains 11 residues. The V end lost 4 bases, the J end lost 6 bases, and 7 bases lay between the germline ends. The CDR3 loop reads CSVAPGNIQYF. The CDR3 DNA sequence: TGCAGCGTTGCTCCGGGAAACATTCAGTACTTC.

This chain links TRBV7-9 with TRBJ2-7, with D maybe TRBD1 (6 bases). Germline CDR1 and CDR2: SEHNR and FQNEAQ (reference sequence). With 3 bases removed from V and 6 bases from J, the gap between germline ends came to 15 bases. The CDR3 length is 14 residues. CDR3 amino acids: CASSFTGISGEQYF. Written as DNA, the CDR3 is TGTGCCAGCAGCTTTACAGGGATCTCGGGCGAGCAGTACTTC.

V and J are TRBV11-3 and TRBJ2-7; possible D gene TRBD2, 5 bases. The length of the CDR3 is 11 residues. From germline, CDR1 is SGHNT and CDR2 YENEEA. Trimming pared 8 bases from V and 7 bases from J, leaving 12 bases between. The CDR3 loop is CASEGSGEQYF. CDR3 bases: TGTGCCAGCGAGGGCAGTGGAGAGCAGTACTTC.

The chain uses TRBV6-5 and TRBJ2-3, with 7 bases lining up with TRBD1. This CDR3 is 14 amino acids long. Germline CDR1 reads MNHEY; CDR2 reads SVGAGI. The ends lost 2 bases at V and 4 bases at J; junction bases unmatched: 3. In nucleotides, the CDR3 is TGTGCCAGCAGTTACGACAGGGCGGCAGATACGCAGTATTTT. It codes for CASSYDRAADTQYF.

The chain employs TRBV5-6 and TRBJ2-5; D gene ambiguous. Trimming took off 0 bases at V and 2 bases at J, with 11 bases between the two ends. The CDR3 contains 15 residues. Per germline, CDR1 SGHDT and CDR2 YYEEEE. CDR3 bases: TGTGCCAGCAGCTTGGACCCGGGCACGCAAGAGACCCAGTACTTC. It specifies CASSLDPGTQETQYF.

This chain uses TRBV4-2 with TRBJ1-5; no clear D. This CDR3 is built from 15 residues. CDR1 is LGHNA and CDR2 is YNFKEQ in the germline V gene. Trimming stripped 4 bases from V and 0 bases from J, with 10 bases between. The CDR3 protein is CASSPTILSNQPQHF. CDR3 bases: TGTGCCAGCAGCCCCACTATCCTTAGCAATCAGCCCCAGCATTTT.

The chain carries TRBV29-1 and TRBJ2-4; 9 bases agree with TRBD1. CDR3 size: 16 residues. V lost 5 bases and J lost 1; bases outside the gene matches: 9. CDR1 is SQVTM, CDR2 ANQGSEA, per germline. CDR3 bases: TGCAGCGTTCGCCATACAGGGGGCTTCGCCAAAAACATTCAGTACTTC. Translated: CSVRHTGGFAKNIQYF.

The rearrangement joins TRBV7-6 to TRBJ2-5; 9 nucleotides agree with TRBD2. CDR1 and CDR2 from the germline V gene are SGHVS and FNYEAQ. This CDR3 has 14 residues. V gave up 5 bases and J gave up 5 bases; unmatched junction bases: 6. CDR3 coding DNA: TGTGCCAGCAGCCCAGCGGGGGGTAGGGAGACCCAGTACTTC. Translation gives CASSPAGGRETQYF.

This sequence joins TRBV27 and TRBJ1-5; 7 bases are a match to TRBD1. In germline, CDR1 is MNHEY, CDR2 SMNVEV (reference sequence). The CDR3 has 14 residues. J lost 3 bases, V lost 6 bases, and 5 bases had no gene match. The DNA of the CDR3 is TGTGCCAGCAGGCAACAGGGGTTCAATCAGCCCCAGCATTTT. The encoded protein is CASRQQGFNQPQHF.

V is TRBV5-1 and J is TRBJ1-2; possibly TRBD1 for D (5 bases). CDR3 length equals 13 residues. V shed 5 bases and J shed 4 bases, with 12 bases lying between them. Germline CDR1 reads SGHRS; CDR2 reads YFSETQ. CDR3 DNA sequence: TGCGCCAGCAGACCGGGGGAGACCTATGGCTACACCTTC. Protein sequence: CASRPGETYGYTF.

The chain carries TRBV5-1 and TRBJ2-1; 9 bases match TRBD1. The CDR3 runs to 14 residues. J gave up 10 bases and V 3 bases, and 8 bases lay outside the gene matches. The germline CDR1 and CDR2 sequences are SGHRS and YFSETQ. The CDR3 DNA sequence: TGCGCCAGCAGCTCGGGACAGGGCAAGGGGGAGCAGTTCTTC. Translating gives CASSSGQGKGEQFF.

This clone turned up a few times. In nucleotides, the CDR3 is TGTGCCAGCAGTTTGGTTGGAACAGATACGCAGTATTTT. It specifies CASSLVGTDTQYF. The rearrangement uses TRBV28 and TRBJ2-3; D not certain. The CDR3 length is 13 residues. Germline V gives CDR1 MDHEN, CDR2 SYDVKM. V lost 3 bases, J lost 3 bases, and 7 bases lay in between.

The V and J genes are TRBV29-1 and TRBJ2-7; D is tentatively TRBD1 or TRBD2 (6 bases each). The CDR3 is 14 residues long. The germline V and J ends were trimmed by 4 bases and 6 bases, with 19 bases remaining between them. Germline CDR1 SQVTM, CDR2 ANQGSEA. Here the CDR3 DNA reads TGCAGCGTTGGGCCCCGGAGGGGGGCGAGCGAGCAGTACTTC. Translation gives CSVGPRRGASEQYF.

V usage is TRBV30 and J usage is TRBJ1-3; 11 bases agree with TRBD1. V lost 3 bases and J lost 0; bases outside the gene matches: 10. Per germline, CDR1 GTSNPN and CDR2 SVGIG (reference sequence). The CDR3 has 18 residues. CDR3 nucleotide sequence: TGTGCCTGGAGCGGGACAGGGGGATATTTGGACTCTGGAAACACCATATATTTT. Translating gives CAWSGTGGYLDSGNTIYF.

The chain is built from TRBV27 and TRBJ1-6; D unclear. The CDR3 sequence is 14 residues long. V lost 7 bases to trimming and J lost 6 bases, with 13 bases between them. Germline V gives CDR1 MNHEY, CDR2 SMNVEV (reference sequence). The CDR3 reads CASKVGSVNSPLHF. The CDR3 DNA sequence: TGTGCCAGCAAGGTGGGGTCCGTTAATTCACCCCTCCACTTT.

This clone has a handful of counts. V is TRBV29-1 and J is TRBJ2-1; TRBD1 matches 10 bases. Germline V gives CDR1 SQVTM, CDR2 ANQGSEA. V shed 5 bases, J shed 7 bases, and the junction held 8 bases outside the gene matches. The CDR3 runs 14 residues. The chain's CDR3 is CSVPRGQGNNEQFF. CDR3 in DNA: TGCAGCGTTCCCAGGGGACAGGGGAATAATGAGCAGTTCTTC.

This clone occurred a few times. The rearrangement uses TRBV28 and TRBJ2-7; perhaps TRBD1 as D (6 bases). Deletions cut 6 bases from V and 2 bases from J, with 14 bases between. Germline loops: CDR1 MDHEN, CDR2 SYDVKM. The CDR3 has 14 amino acids. CDR3 protein: CASSPLGQTYEQYF. The CDR3 DNA reads as TGTGCCAGCAGCCCCTTAGGACAGACCTACGAGCAGTACTTC. Variable domain in full (rest from reference TRBV28 and TRBJ2-7): DVKVTQSSRYLVKRTGEKVFLECVQDMDHENMFWYRQDPGLGLRLIYFSYDVKMKEKGDIPEGYSVSREKKERFSLILESASTNQTSMYLCASSPLGQTYEQYFGPGTRLTVT.